The present TCR beta chain was sequenced within a study of OX40 agonist ivuxolimab in advanced cancers. Study details: Intravenous ivuxolimab was administered to patients every 2 weeks at 0.01 to 10 mg/kg. The diagnoses of dose-escalation patients were hepatocellular carcinoma, melanoma, renal cell or head and neck cancer.

The CDR3 is made up of 16 amino acids. Germline V gene data show CDR1 as SGHTS and CDR2 as YDEGEE. The V end was cut by 0 bases, the J end by 4 bases, with 13 bases between. Autoimmune disease history or systemic immunosuppression disqualified patients. The repertoire was sequenced with immunoSEQ multiplex PCR; TCRdb's copy has only in-frame clones and lacks some. The sample includes approximately 58,000 clones, approximately 89% seen only once; the top ten take 3.5%. This clone was observed a handful of times. This specimen consisted of CD4+ or CD8+ T cells sorted from blood, obtained in a trial of the OX40 agonist ivuxolimab. The chain couples TRBV5-8 to TRBJ1-4; D is unresolved. The clonotype was recovered from an adult with an advanced solid tumor such as melanoma, head and neck, liver or kidney cancer. The CDR3 DNA sequence: TGTGCCAGCAGCTTGGCCGGAACAGCCCTTAATGAAAAACTGTTTTTT. This codes for CASSLAGTALNEKLFF.